This TCR beta chain came from a study of blood T cell repertoires in COVID-19. In the study overall: Sites across the United States, Italy and Spain contributed samples from acute and convalescent COVID-19.

Germline V gene sequence: CDR1 LNHDA, CDR2 SQIVND (reference sequence). This CDR3 comprises 15 residues. V trimming: 1 base; J trimming: 6 bases; junction bases outside the gene matches: 7. Repertoires were generated with immunoSEQ multiplex PCR, while TCRdb's copy carries only in-frame clones and drops some. The data show roughly 270,000 clones, less than 85% seen once. Participants' reported clinical history set cohort assignment. What the recovered Cohort 3 donors had was two negative PCRs, clearance, or symptom resolution. This TCR came from a woman in her fifties or sixties who had recovered from COVID-19. The chain has TRBV19 and TRBJ2-3, with 7 bases identical to TRBD1. Sequencing was done on a sample of PBMCs or T cells enriched from blood (not recorded which). CDR3 in DNA: TGTGCCAGTAGTATAGTGGCAGGGGGTACCGATACGCAGTATTTT. It yields the protein CASSIVAGGTDTQYF.